The next 21 T cell receptor beta chains were all read from a single sample in a study of T cells in Graves' hyperthyroidism and ophthalmopathy. Amplification yielded TCR beta CDR3 regions, with RNA transcripts as the source. HTBI primers were the set used in a first-round RT-PCR of the TCR CDR3. TCRdb itself ran the multiplex PCR reads through MiXCR, one entry per CDR3 protein. The sample contains hundreds of thousands of distinct CDR3 sequences, roughly 20% of which appear only once. Sequencing was done on a sample of blood. The receptors originated from a man aged 25-45 years with Graves' ophthalmopathy.

This clonotype turned up a few times. The genes are TRBV19 and TRBJ2-3; 8 bases align to TRBD2. The germline V gene encodes CDR1 LNHDA and CDR2 SQIVND (reference sequence). V lost 3 bases to trimming and J lost 1 base; unmatched junction nucleotides: 9. The CDR3 runs 17 residues. The CDR3 sequence is CASSILTLAGRTDTQYF. The CDR3 DNA is TGTGCCAGTAGTATCCTGACCTTAGCGGGACGCACAGATACGCAGTATTTT.

The table lists this clonotype with a few counts. This chain joins TRBV5-1 and TRBJ2-3; D is possibly TRBD1 (7 bases). The CDR3 sequence is 16 residues long. Trimming removed 0 bases at V and 2 bases at J, with 13 bases between. Per germline, CDR1 SGHRS and CDR2 YFSETQ. The CDR3 region is CASSLGRGPPTDTQYF. The CDR3 DNA is TGCGCCAGCAGCTTGGGGAGGGGGCCCCCCACAGATACGCAGTATTTT.

A few counts support this clonotype. The rearrangement joins TRBV9 to TRBJ2-5; D is possibly TRBD2 (6 bases). Trimming removed 4 bases from V and 5 bases from J, with 15 bases in between. CDR3 size: 14 residues. Germline-derived CDR1 and CDR2 are SGDLS and YYNGEE. CDR3 DNA sequence: TGTGCCAGCAGCCCGGCGACTAGTCGGGAGACCCAGTACTTC. Translating it yields CASSPATSRETQYF.

This clonotype was counted between two and nine times. The rearrangement uses TRBV2 and TRBJ2-1; TRBD2 matches 7 bases. The germline V gene encodes CDR1 SNHLY and CDR2 FYNNEI. J lost 9 bases, V lost 2 bases, and 16 bases had no gene match. The CDR3 is made up of 17 amino acids. The DNA for the CDR3 is TGTGCCAGCAGTGAAAACGACGGCGCGGGAGAGGAGCCTGAGCAGTTCTTC. It specifies CASSENDGAGEEPEQFF.

This rearrangement joins TRBV7-9 to TRBJ2-7; 7 nucleotides line up with TRBD1. CDR1 and CDR2 (germline): SEHNR, FQNEAQ (reference sequence). V was pared by 5 bases and J by 3 bases, with 13 bases of the junction left unmatched. The CDR3 length is 16 residues. CDR3 DNA: TGTGCCAGCAGCCCCTCCGGACAGGCAGACTTCTACGAGCAGTACTTC. Translation: CASSPSGQADFYEQYF.

This chain joins TRBV7-3 and TRBJ2-7, with 9 positions matching TRBD1. The V gene's germline CDR1 is SGHTA and CDR2 FQGTGA. The CDR3 sequence is 15 residues long. The J segment lost 5 bases and the V segment lost 1 base, leaving 6 bases of the junction unmatched. The chain's CDR3 is CASSLMGQGSDEQYF. The CDR3 coding sequence is TGTGCCAGCAGCTTAATGGGACAGGGATCAGACGAGCAGTACTTC. Using reference TRBV7-3 and TRBJ2-7 for the parts outside the CDR3, the full variable domain is GAGVSQTPSNKVTEKGKYVELRCDPISGHTALYWYRQSLGQGPEFLIYFQGTGAADDSGLPNDRFFAVRPEGSVSTLKIQRTERGDSAVYLCASSLMGQGSDEQYFGPGTRLTVT.

This clonotype was seen a handful of times. The chain couples TRBV6-1 to TRBJ1-1, with TRBD1 matching over 8 bases. The CDR3 totals 14 residues. J was trimmed by 4 bases and V by 6 bases; bases with no gene match: 7. CDR1 MNHNS and CDR2 SASEGT come from the germline V gene. CDR3 loop: CASSGQGGSTEAFF. CDR3 nucleotide sequence: TGTGCCAGCAGCGGACAGGGAGGATCCACTGAAGCTTTCTTT.

The chain is built from TRBV3-1 and TRBJ2-5; D is perhaps TRBD1 (8 bases). The CDR3 length is 17 residues. In germline, CDR1 is LGHDT, CDR2 YNNKEL (reference sequence). Trimming removed 4 bases from V and 5 bases from J, with 23 bases in between. CDR3 region: CASSPGQGGSQWETQYF. As DNA, the CDR3 is TGTGCCAGCAGCCCCGGACAGGGAGGGTCCCAGTGGGAGACCCAGTACTTC.

This clonotype was seen many times. The chain joins TRBV11-2 to TRBJ2-1; 10 positions match TRBD2. V trimming: 6 bases; J trimming: 7 bases; junction bases outside the gene matches: 3. The CDR3 contains 13 residues. Germline lookup yields CDR1 SGHAT and CDR2 FQNNGV. CDR3 nucleotides: TGTGCCAGCAGTTCGGGACTAGCGAATGAGCAGTTCTTC. Residues: CASSSGLANEQFF.

This clonotype turned up a few times. V gene TRBV6-5 combines with J gene TRBJ2-7, with D maybe TRBD2 (5 bases). This CDR3 contains 12 residues. Germline CDR1 reads MNHEY; CDR2 reads SVGAGI. Between the trimmed V and J ends, which lost 1 base and 7 bases, there was a span of 8 bases. The CDR3 here is CASSYYRGEQYF. CDR3 bases: TGTGCCAGCAGTTACTATCGGGGAGAGCAGTACTTC.

V is TRBV7-2 and J is TRBJ1-1, with a possible D match to TRBD1 (6 bases). The CDR3 has 15 residues. Trimming took off 5 bases at V and 5 bases at J, with 18 bases between the two ends. Germline-derived CDR1 and CDR2 are SGHTA and FQGNSA. CDR3 sequence (DNA): TGTGCCAGCAGCACCGGGACATCCGAGGGGACTGAAGCTTTCTTT. It is translated as CASSTGTSEGTEAFF.

This clonotype occurred a few times. The chain joins TRBV28 to TRBJ2-3; no firm D call. Between the trimmed V and J ends, which lost 9 bases and 2 bases, there was a span of 15 bases. Germline CDR1 is MDHEN and CDR2 is SYDVKM. CDR3 size: 14 residues. CDR3 nucleotide sequence: TGTGCCAGTAGTGGCGGATTTAACACAGATACGCAGTATTTT. Translated, it gives CASSGGFNTDTQYF.

This chain connects TRBV7-9 to TRBJ2-7; TRBD1 aligns across 11 bases. Unmatched junction bases numbered 5, after V lost 4 bases and J lost 12 bases. The CDR3 is 12 residues long. CDR1 SEHNR and CDR2 FQNEAQ come from the germline V gene (reference sequence). CDR3 sequence reads: CASSSGQGARYF. The DNA for the CDR3 is TGTGCCAGCAGCTCAGGACAGGGGGCGCGGTACTTC. The variable domain in full, completed from reference TRBV7-9 and TRBJ2-7, reads DTGVSQNPRHKITKRGQNVTFRCDPISEHNRLYWYRQTLGQGPEFLTYFQNEAQLEKSRLLSDRFSAERPKGSFSTLEIQRTEQGDSAMYLCASSSGQGARYFGPGTRLTVT.

The chain couples TRBV4-3 to TRBJ2-5; D perhaps matches TRBD1 (5 bases). Per germline, CDR1 LGHNA and CDR2 YSLEER. The CDR3 runs 14 residues. The germline V and J ends were trimmed by 0 bases and 5 bases, with 10 bases remaining between them. CDR3: CASSQDPGLETQYF. CDR3 nucleotide sequence: TGCGCCAGCAGCCAAGATCCAGGGTTGGAGACCCAGTACTTC.

V usage is TRBV12-3 or TRBV12-4 and J usage is TRBJ1-4; 8 nucleotides agree with TRBD1. The CDR3 consists of 16 residues. V was clipped by 6 bases and J by 8 bases; unmatched bases: 14. In DNA, the CDR3 is TGTGCCAGCAGCCCAGGTACCGGGACAGGCCCCGAAAAACTGTTTTTT. Translated: CASSPGTGTGPEKLFF.

This clonotype was recorded at least ten times. The chain uses TRBV24-1 and TRBJ1-1; possibly TRBD1 for D (6 bases). V lost 7 bases to trimming and J lost 1 base, with 9 bases between them. The CDR3 extends over 13 amino acids. CDR1 is KGHDR and CDR2 is SFDVKD in the germline V gene. CDR3 amino acids: CATREQGNTEAFF. Written as DNA, the CDR3 is TGTGCCACCAGAGAACAGGGGAACACTGAAGCTTTCTTT.

This clonotype came up a few times. The chain joins TRBV20-1 to TRBJ1-5; the D is unclear. The CDR3 is 17 residues long. V lost 7 bases and J 6 bases, leaving 28 bases between the germline ends. Per the germline V gene, CDR1 is DFQATT and CDR2 is SNEGSKA (reference sequence). The CDR3 spells CSETPFRERRSSQPQHF. CDR3 bases: TGCAGTGAAACCCCTTTCCGAGAGCGCAGGTCGAGTCAGCCCCAGCATTTT.

This clonotype was found a few times. In nucleotides, the CDR3 is TGTGCCAGCAGCTTGGTGTCACGAGACACAGATACGCAGTATTTT. It encodes CASSLVSRDTDTQYF. The chain couples TRBV5-8 to TRBJ2-3, with D unresolved. V lost 0 bases to trimming and J lost 2 bases, with 10 bases between them. The CDR3 covers 15 residues. Germline V CDR1 and CDR2: SGHTS, YDEGEE.

This clonotype was seen only a few times. The chain carries TRBV10-2 and TRBJ1-1; possibly TRBD1 for D (6 bases). This CDR3 is 13 amino acids long. CDR1 is WSHSY and CDR2 is SAAADI in the germline V gene. Deletions cut 6 bases from V and 1 base from J, with 9 bases between. Here the CDR3 reads CASRTGRNTEAFF. Here the CDR3 DNA reads TGCGCCAGCAGGACAGGAAGGAACACTGAAGCTTTCTTT.

This sequence joins TRBV6-2 or TRBV6-3 and TRBJ2-3; D may be TRBD2 (6 bases). V shed 4 bases and J shed 2 bases, with 22 bases lying between them. Looked up from germline, CDR1 is MNHEY and CDR2 is SVGEGT. The CDR3 has 18 amino acids. The chain's CDR3 is CASSSYPSRGTYTDTQYF. The CDR3 bases are TGTGCCAGCAGTTCATACCCCTCTCGCGGGACCTACACAGATACGCAGTATTTT.

The table lists this clonotype with many counts. The genes are TRBV5-1 and TRBJ2-3, with 9 bases that match TRBD2. V was pared by 4 bases and J by 4 bases, with 7 bases of the junction left unmatched. CDR3 length: 15 residues. Germline CDR1 SGHRS, CDR2 YFSETQ. In DNA form, the CDR3 reads TGCGCCAGCAGCACGGCGGGAGGGCGGTCAGATACGCAGTATTTT. It codes for CASSTAGGRSDTQYF.